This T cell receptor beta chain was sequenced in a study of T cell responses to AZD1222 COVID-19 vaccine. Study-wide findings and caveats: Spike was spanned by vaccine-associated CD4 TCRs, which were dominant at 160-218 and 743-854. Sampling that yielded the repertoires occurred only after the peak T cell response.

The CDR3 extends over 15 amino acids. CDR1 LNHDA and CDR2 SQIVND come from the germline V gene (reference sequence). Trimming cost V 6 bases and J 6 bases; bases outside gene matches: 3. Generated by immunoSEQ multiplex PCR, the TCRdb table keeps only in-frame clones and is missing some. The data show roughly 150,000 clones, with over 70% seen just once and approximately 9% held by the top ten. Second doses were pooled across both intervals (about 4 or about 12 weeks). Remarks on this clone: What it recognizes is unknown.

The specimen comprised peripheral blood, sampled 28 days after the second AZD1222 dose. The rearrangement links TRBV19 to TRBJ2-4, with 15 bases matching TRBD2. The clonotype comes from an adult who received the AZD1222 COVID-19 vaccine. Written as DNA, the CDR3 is TGTGCCAGTAGCCAGGGACTAGCGGGAGGAAACATTCAGTACTTC. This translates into CASSQGLAGGNIQYF.